The sample holds a few counts of the clone carrying this T cell receptor (beta chain). The antigen remains undetermined. The record originates from a study of post-analysis software for immune sequencing data. The study, taken as a whole, reports: Samples prepared in the same batch strongly co-clustered by F measure. Controls had lower frequencies than patients of 4 or 5 TRBV segments, which included TRBV5-6, TRBV5-1 and TRBV20-1.

The V gene's germline CDR1 is SGHAT and CDR2 FQDESV (reference sequence). CDR3 length: 16 amino acids. The germline V and J ends were trimmed by 8 bases and 0 bases, with 14 bases remaining between them. TCR beta libraries were prepared from cDNA with unique molecular identifiers. TCRdb processed the PCR reads anew with MiXCR; each CDR3 protein has one entry. Of fewer than 900,000 distinct CDR3 sequences in the sample, more than 45% were seen once. Sequenced sample: blood. This receptor was identified in a girl between 5 and 17 years old with multiple sclerosis. The chain joins TRBV11-1 to TRBJ2-6; D is unclear. CDR3 loop: CASETRGFSGANVLTF. The DNA for the CDR3 is TGTGCCAGCGAAACCCGAGGTTTCTCTGGGGCCAACGTCCTGACTTTC.